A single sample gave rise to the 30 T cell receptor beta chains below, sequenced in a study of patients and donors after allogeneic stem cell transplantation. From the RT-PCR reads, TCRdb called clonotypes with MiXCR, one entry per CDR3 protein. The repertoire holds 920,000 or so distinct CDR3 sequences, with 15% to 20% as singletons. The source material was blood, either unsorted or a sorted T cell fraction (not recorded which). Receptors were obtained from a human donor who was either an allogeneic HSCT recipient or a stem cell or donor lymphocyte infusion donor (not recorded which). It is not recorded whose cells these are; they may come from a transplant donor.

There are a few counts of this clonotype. The DNA for the CDR3 is TGTGCCAGCAGCAATGTACGTTTGGACCAAGCTTTCTTT. Protein product: CASSNVRLDQAFF. The chain joins TRBV27 to TRBJ1-1, with D uncertain. This CDR3 contains 13 residues. Trimming left V 6 bases short and J 9 bases short, with 17 bases between. Germline-derived CDR1 and CDR2 are MNHEY and SMNVEV (reference sequence).

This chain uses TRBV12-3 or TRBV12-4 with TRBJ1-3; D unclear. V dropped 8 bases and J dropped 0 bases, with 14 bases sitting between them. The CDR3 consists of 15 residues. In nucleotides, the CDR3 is TGTGCCAGCCGACCACTGGGGAGCTCTGGAAACACCATATATTTT. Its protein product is CASRPLGSSGNTIYF.

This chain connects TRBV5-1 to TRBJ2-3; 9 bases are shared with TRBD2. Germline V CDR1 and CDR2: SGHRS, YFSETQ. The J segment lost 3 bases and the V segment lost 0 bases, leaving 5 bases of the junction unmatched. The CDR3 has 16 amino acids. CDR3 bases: TGCGCCAGCAGCTTGGGGCGGGGGGGCACGACAGATACGCAGTATTTT. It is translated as CASSLGRGGTTDTQYF.

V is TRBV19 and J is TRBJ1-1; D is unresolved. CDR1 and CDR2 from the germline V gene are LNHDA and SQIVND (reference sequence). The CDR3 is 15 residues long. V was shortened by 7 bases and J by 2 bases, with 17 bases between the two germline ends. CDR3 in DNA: TGTGCCAGTACCATAGCGGGCCTTTCAAACACTGAAGCTTTCTTT. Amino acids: CASTIAGLSNTEAFF.

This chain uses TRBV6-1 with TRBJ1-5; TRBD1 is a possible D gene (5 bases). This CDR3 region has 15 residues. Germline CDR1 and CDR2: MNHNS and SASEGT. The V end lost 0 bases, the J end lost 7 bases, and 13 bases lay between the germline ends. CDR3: CASSEAQGGLQPQHF. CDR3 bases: TGTGCCAGCAGTGAAGCCCAGGGAGGGTTGCAGCCCCAGCATTTT.

In DNA form, the CDR3 reads TGTGCCAGCAGCCCTGACAGGTTGGAAACTGAAGCTTTCTTT. Encoded protein: CASSPDRLETEAFF. The gene calls are TRBV12-3 or TRBV12-4 and TRBJ1-1, with a weak D call TRBD1 (6 bases). Between the trimmed V and J ends, which lost 6 bases and 5 bases, there was a span of 16 bases. CDR3 size: 14 residues.

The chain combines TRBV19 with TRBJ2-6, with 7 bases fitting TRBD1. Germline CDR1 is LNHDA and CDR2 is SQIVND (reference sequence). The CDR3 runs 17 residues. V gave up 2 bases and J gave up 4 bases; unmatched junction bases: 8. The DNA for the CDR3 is TGTGCCAGTAGTATAATGACAGGGTCGGCGGGGGCCAACGTCCTGACTTTC. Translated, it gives CASSIMTGSAGANVLTF.

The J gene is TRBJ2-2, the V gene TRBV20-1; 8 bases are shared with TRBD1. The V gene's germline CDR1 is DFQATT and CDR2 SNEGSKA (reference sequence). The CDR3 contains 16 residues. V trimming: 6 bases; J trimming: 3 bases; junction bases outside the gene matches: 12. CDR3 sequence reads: CSAPGQGTSYTGELFF. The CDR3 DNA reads TGCAGTGCCCCAGGACAGGGAACCTCGTACACCGGGGAGCTGTTTTTT.

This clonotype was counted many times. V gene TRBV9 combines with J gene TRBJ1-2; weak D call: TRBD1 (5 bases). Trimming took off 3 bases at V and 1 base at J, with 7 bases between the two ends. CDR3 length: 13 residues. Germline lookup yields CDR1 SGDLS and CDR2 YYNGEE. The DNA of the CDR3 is TGTGCCAGCAGCGGGGACTTTAACTATGGCTACACCTTC. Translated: CASSGDFNYGYTF.

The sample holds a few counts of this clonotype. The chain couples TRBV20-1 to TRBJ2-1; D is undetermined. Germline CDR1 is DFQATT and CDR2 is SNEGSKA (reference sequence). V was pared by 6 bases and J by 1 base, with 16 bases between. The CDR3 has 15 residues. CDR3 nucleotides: TGCAGTGCAGAAGAAGCCCCTTCTTCCTACAATGAGCAGTTCTTC. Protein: CSAEEAPSSYNEQFF.

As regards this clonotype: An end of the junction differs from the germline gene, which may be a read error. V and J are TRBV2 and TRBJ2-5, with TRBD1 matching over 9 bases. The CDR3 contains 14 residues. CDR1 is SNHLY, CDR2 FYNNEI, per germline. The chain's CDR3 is CASREDRGQETQYF. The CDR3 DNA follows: TGTGCCAGCAGAGAAGACAGGGGGCAAGAGACCCAGTACTTC.

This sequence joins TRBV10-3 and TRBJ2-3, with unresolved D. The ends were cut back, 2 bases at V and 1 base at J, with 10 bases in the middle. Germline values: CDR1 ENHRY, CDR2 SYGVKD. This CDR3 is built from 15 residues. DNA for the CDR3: TGTGCCATCAGTGAGACCGGCGGCCGCACAGATACGCAGTATTTT. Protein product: CAISETGGRTDTQYF.

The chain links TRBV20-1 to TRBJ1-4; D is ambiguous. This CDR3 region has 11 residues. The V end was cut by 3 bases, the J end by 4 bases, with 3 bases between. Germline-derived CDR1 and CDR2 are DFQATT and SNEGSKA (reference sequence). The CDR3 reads CSASDNEKLFF. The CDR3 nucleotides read TGCAGTGCTAGCGATAATGAAAAACTGTTTTTT.

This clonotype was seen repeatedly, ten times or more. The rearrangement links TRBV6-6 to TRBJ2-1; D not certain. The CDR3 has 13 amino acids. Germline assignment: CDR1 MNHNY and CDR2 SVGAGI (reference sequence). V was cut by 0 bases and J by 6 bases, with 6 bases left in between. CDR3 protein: CASSYSRVNEQFF. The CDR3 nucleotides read TGTGCCAGCAGTTACTCCAGAGTCAATGAGCAGTTCTTC.

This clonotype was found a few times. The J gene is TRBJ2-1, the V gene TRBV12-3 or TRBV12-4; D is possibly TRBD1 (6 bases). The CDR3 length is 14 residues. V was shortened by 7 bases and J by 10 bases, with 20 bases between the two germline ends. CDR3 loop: CASTPRQGIGEQFF. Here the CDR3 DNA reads TGTGCCAGCACCCCGAGGCAGGGGATCGGCGAGCAGTTCTTC.

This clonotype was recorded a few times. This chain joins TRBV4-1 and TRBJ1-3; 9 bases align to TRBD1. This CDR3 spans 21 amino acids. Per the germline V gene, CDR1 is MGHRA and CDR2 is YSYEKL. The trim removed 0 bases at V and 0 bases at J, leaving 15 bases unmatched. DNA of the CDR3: TGCGCCAGCAGCCAAGATCTTGGCGGACAGGGGCCCGAGAGCTCTGGAAACACCATATATTTT. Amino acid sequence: CASSQDLGGQGPESSGNTIYF.

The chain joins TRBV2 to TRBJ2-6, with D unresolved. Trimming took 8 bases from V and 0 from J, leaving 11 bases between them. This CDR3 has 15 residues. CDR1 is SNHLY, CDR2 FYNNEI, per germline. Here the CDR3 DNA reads TGTGCCAGCGGGTCTCATGGCTCTGGGGCCAACGTCCTGACTTTC. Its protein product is CASGSHGSGANVLTF.

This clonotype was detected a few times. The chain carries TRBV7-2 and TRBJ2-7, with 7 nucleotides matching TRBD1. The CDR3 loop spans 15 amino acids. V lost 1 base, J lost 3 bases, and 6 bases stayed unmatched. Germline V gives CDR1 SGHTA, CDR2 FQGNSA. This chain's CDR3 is CASSLVRDSYYEQYF. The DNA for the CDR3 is TGTGCCAGCAGCTTAGTCCGGGACAGCTACTACGAGCAGTACTTC.

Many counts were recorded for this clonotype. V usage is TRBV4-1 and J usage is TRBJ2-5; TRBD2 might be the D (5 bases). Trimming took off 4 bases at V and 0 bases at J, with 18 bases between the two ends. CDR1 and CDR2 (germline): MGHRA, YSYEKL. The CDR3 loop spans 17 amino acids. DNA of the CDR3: TGCGCCAGCAGCCTCTGGCCCTTGAAGAGGGACCAAGAGACCCAGTACTTC. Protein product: CASSLWPLKRDQETQYF.

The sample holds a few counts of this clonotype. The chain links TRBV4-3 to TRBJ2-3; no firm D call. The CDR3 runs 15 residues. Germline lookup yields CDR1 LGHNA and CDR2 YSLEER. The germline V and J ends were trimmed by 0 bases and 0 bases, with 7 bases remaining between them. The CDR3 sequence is CASSQDQISTDTQYF. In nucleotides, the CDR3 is TGCGCCAGCAGCCAAGATCAGATTAGCACAGATACGCAGTATTTT.

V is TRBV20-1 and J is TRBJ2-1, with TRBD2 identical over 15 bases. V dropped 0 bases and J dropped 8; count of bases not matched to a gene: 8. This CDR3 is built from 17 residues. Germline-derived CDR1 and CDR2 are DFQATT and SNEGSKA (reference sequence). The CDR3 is CSARDWTSGGAWDEQFF. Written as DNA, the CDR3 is TGCAGTGCTAGAGATTGGACTAGCGGGGGGGCCTGGGATGAGCAGTTCTTC.

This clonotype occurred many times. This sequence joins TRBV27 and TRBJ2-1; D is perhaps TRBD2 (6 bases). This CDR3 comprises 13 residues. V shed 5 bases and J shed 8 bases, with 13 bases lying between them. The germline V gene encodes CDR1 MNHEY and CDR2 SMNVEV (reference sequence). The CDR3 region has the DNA TGTGCCAGCAGTCCACTAGCTATCGATGAGCAGTTCTTC. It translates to CASSPLAIDEQFF.

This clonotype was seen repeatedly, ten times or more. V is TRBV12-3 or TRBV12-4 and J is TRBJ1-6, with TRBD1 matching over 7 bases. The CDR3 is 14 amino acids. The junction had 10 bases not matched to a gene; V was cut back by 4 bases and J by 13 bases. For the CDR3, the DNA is TGTGCCAGCAGTTCCCCGGGACAGTCCAACCCCCTCCACTTT. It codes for CASSSPGQSNPLHF.

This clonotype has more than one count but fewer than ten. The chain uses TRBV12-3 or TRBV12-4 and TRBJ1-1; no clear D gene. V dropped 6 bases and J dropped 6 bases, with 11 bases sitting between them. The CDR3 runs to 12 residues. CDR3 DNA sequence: TGTGCCAGCAGCCCCGCGGGTGCTGAAGCTTTCTTT. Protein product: CASSPAGAEAFF.

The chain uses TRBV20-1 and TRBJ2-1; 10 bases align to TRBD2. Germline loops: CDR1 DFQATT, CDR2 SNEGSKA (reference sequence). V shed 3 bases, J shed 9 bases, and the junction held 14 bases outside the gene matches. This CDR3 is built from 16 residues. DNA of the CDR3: TGCAGTGCTAGTTCCCTCCTAGCGGGAGAGGAGAGTGAGCAGTTCTTC. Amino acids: CSASSLLAGEESEQFF.

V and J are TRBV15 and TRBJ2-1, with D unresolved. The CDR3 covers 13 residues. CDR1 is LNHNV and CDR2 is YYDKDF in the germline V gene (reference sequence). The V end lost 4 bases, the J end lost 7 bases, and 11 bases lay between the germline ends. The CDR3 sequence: CATSNPGTNEQFF. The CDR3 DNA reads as TGTGCCACCAGCAATCCAGGTACGAATGAGCAGTTCTTC.

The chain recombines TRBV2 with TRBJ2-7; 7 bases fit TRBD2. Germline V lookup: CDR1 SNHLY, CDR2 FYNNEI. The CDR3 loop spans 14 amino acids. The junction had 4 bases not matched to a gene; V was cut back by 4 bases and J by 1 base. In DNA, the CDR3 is TGTGCCAGCAGTGTTAGCGGGTTGTCCTACGAGCAGTACTTC. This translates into CASSVSGLSYEQYF.

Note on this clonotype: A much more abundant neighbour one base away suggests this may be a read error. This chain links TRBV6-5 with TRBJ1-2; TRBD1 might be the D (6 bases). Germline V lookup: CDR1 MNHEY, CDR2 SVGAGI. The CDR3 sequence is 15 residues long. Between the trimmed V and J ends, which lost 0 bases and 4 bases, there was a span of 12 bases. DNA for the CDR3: TGTGCCAGCAGTTACTCGAGTCAGGGGACCTATGGCTACACCTTC. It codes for CASSYSSQGTYGYTF.

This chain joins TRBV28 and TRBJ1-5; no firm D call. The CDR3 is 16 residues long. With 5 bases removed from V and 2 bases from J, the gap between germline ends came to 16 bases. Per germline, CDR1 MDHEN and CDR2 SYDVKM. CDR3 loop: CASSPHLSQGNQPQHF. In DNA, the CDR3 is TGTGCCAGCAGTCCCCACCTGTCCCAGGGCAATCAGCCCCAGCATTTT.

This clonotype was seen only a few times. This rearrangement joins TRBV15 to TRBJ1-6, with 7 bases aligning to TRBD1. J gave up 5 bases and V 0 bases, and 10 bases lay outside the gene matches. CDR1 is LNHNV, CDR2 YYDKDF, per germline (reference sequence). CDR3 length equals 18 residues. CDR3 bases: TGTGCCACCAGCAGAGATACGGTGCAGGGGGTCGATAATTCACCCCTCCACTTT. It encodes CATSRDTVQGVDNSPLHF.